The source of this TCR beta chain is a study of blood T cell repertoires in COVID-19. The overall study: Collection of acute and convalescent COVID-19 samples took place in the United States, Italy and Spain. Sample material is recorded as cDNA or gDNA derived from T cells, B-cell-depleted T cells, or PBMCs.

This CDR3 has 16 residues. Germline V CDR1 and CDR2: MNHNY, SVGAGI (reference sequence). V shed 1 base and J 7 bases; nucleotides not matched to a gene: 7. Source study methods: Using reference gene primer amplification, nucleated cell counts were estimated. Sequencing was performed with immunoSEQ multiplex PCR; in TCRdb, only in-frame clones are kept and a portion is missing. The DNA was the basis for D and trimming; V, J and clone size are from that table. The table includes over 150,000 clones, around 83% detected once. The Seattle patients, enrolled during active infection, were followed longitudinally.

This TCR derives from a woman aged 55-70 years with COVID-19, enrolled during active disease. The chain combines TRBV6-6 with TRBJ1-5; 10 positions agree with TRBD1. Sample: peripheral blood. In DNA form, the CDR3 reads TGTGCCAGCAGTTACTTGAGACAGGGGGCAGGACAGCCCCAGCATTTT. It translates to CASSYLRQGAGQPQHF.